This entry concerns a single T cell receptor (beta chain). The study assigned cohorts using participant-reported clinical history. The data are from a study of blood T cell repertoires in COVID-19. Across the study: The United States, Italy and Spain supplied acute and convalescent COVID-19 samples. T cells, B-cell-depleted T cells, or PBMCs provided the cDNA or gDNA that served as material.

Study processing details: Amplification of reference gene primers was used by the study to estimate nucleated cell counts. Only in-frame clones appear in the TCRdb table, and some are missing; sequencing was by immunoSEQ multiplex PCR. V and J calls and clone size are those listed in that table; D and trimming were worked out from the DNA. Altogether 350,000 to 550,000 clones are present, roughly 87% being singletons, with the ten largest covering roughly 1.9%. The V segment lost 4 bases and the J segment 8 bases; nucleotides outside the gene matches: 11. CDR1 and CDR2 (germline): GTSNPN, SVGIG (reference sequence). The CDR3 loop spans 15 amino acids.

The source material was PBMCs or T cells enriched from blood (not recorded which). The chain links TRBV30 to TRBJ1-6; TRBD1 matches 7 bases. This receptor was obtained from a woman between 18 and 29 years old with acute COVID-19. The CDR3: CAWTGRQGIDSPLHF. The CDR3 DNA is TGTGCCTGGACCGGAAGACAGGGTATTGATTCACCCCTCCACTTT. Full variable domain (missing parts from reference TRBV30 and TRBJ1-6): SQTIHQWPATLVQPVGSPLSLECTVEGTSNPNLYWYRQAAGRGLQLLFYSVGIGQISSEVPQNLSASRPQDRQFILSSKKLLLSDSGFYLCAWTGRQGIDSPLHFGNGTRLTVT.